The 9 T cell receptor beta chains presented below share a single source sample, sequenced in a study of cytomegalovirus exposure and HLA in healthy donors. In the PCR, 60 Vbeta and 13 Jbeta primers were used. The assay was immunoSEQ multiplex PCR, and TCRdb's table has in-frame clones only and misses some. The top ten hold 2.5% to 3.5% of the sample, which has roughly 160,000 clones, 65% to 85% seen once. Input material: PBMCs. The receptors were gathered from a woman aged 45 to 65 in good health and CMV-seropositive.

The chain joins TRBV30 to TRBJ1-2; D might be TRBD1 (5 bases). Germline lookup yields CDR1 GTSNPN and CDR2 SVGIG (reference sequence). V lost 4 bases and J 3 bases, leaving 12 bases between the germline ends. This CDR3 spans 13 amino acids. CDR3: CAWIGGRDYGYTF. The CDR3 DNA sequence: TGTGCCTGGATTGGCGGCAGGGACTATGGCTACACCTTC.

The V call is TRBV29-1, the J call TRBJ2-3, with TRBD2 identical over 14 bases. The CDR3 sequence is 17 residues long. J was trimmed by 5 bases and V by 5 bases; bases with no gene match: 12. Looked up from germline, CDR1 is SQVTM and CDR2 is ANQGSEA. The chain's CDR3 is CSVSFWRGLAGEDTQYF. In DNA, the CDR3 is TGCAGCGTTAGTTTTTGGAGGGGACTAGCGGGAGAAGATACGCAGTATTTT.

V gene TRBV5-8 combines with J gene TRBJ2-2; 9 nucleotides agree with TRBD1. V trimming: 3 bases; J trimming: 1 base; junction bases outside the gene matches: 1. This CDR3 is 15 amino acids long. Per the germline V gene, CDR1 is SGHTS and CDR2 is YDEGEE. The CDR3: CASSWGQGNTGELFF. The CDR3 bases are TGTGCCAGCAGCTGGGGACAGGGGAACACCGGGGAGCTGTTTTTT.

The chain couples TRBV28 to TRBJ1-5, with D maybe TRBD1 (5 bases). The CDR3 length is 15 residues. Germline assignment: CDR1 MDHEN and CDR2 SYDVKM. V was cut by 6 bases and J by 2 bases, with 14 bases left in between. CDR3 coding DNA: TGTGCCAGCAGCCGCATTGAAGGGGGCAATCAGCCCCAGCATTTT. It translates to CASSRIEGGNQPQHF. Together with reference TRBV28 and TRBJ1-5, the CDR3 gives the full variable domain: DVKVTQSSRYLVKRTGEKVFLECVQDMDHENMFWYRQDPGLGLRLIYFSYDVKMKEKGDIPEGYSVSREKKERFSLILESASTNQTSMYLCASSRIEGGNQPQHFGDGTRLSIL.

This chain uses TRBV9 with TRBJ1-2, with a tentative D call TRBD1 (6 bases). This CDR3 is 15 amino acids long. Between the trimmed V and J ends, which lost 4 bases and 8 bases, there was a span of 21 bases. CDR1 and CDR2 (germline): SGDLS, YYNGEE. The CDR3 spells CASSQSGGGQRGYTF. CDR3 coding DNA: TGTGCCAGCAGCCAGTCGGGAGGGGGGCAACGGGGCTACACCTTC. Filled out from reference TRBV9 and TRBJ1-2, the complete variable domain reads DSGVTQTPKHLITATGQRVTLRCSPRSGDLSVYWYQQSLDQGLQFLIQYYNGEERAKGNILERFSAQQFPDLHSELNLSSLELGDSALYFCASSQSGGGQRGYTFGSGTRLTVV.

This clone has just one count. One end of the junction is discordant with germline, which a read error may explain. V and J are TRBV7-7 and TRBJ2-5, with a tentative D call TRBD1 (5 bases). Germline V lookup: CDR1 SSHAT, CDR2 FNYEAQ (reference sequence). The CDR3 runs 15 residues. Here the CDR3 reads CASSLDAGKYETQYF. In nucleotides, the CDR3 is TGTGCTAGCAGCTTAGACGCAGGGAAATACGAGACCCAGTACTTC.

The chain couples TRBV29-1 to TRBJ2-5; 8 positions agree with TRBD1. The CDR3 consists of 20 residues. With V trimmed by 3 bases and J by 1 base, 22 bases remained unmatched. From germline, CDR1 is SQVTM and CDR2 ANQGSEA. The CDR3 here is CSVEFYRSPQGARLQETQYF. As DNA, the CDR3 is TGCAGCGTTGAGTTTTATCGGAGTCCTCAGGGGGCTCGACTCCAAGAGACCCAGTACTTC.

CDR3 amino acids: CASSPGATYEQYF. The CDR3 region has the DNA TGTGCCAGCAGTCCGGGAGCAACCTACGAGCAGTACTTC. The chain has TRBV6-5 and TRBJ2-7; possibly TRBD2 for D (6 bases). The V end was cut by 5 bases, the J end by 2 bases, with 10 bases between. Germline V CDR1 and CDR2: MNHEY, SVGAGI. The CDR3 is made up of 13 amino acids.

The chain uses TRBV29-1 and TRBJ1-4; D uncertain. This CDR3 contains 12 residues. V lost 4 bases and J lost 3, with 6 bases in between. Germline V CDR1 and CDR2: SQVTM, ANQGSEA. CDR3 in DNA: TGCAGCGTTGCAGGTTCTAATGAAAAACTGTTTTTT. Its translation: CSVAGSNEKLFF.